This TCR beta chain was observed in a study of identical twins. Addition of a universal primer site occurred through template switching, and cDNA carried unique molecular identifiers. TCRdb re-analysed the 5' RACE reads in MiXCR, keeping a single row per CDR3 protein. This sample has about 190,000 distinct CDR3 sequences, with around 15% found just once. This CDR3 is 16 amino acids long. Germline CDR1 is SGDLS and CDR2 is YYNGEE. The V segment lost 3 bases and the J segment 4 bases; nucleotides outside the gene matches: 8. The same data also went into a second study, on T cells expressing NK-cell markers.

The rearrangement links TRBV9 to TRBJ2-2, with 8 bases lining up with TRBD2. The sample was CD8+ T cells sorted from blood. The clonotype originates from a woman between 18 and 29 years old in good health. CDR3 sequence (DNA): TGTGCCAGCAGCGCCTCGGGGGGGCCAGGCACCGGGGAGCTGTTTTTT. Its translation is CASSASGGPGTGELFF.